This entry features one T cell receptor (beta chain) sequence. Its target is unknown. The CDR3 loop spans 15 amino acids. The germline V and J ends were trimmed by 0 bases and 4 bases, with 13 bases remaining between them. Germline CDR1 is SGHRS and CDR2 is YFSETQ. This specimen comes from a study of T-cell reconstitution after alpha-beta-depleted transplantation in children. Study results and caveats: It was newly produced T cells that mostly accounted for T-cell counts and diversity one year after transplant. Approximately two months post-transplant, alpha-beta T cells reportedly originated from several hundred expanded graft clones. The origin of high day-60 TCRbeta diversity in some patients lay in surviving recipient T cells and thymic progenitors.

Unique molecular identifiers were built into the TCRbeta library. TCRdb recomputed calls from the PCR reads with MiXCR, one row per CDR3 protein. The sample records hundreds of thousands of distinct CDR3 sequences, roughly 14% being singletons. The TCR was taken from a girl aged 2 to 10 with congenital amegakaryocytic thrombocytopenia, due to receive a stem cell transplant. The sequencing used PBMCs, collected before TCRalphabeta/CD19-depleted stem cell transplant. This chain connects TRBV5-1 to TRBJ1-2; D may be TRBD1 (6 bases). CDR3 sequence reads: CASSLAGGAGYGYTF. CDR3 nucleotide sequence: TGCGCCAGCAGCTTGGCGGGGGGCGCCGGCTATGGCTACACCTTC.